Each of the 32 T cell receptor beta chains below was sequenced from the same sample in a study of blood T cell repertoires in COVID-19. Sequenced by immunoSEQ multiplex PCR; TCRdb stores in-frame clones only, minus some. Among about 220,000 clones listed, around 88% were seen once. The sample taken for sequencing was PBMCs or T cells enriched from blood (not recorded which). The origin of the receptors is a woman aged 45-59 years with acute COVID-19.

This chain connects TRBV18 to TRBJ2-7, with 8 nucleotides matching TRBD2. Germline V gene sequence: CDR1 KGHSH, CDR2 LQKENI. The CDR3 is made up of 14 amino acids. Unmatched junction bases numbered 1, after V lost 3 bases and J lost 0 bases. CDR3 sequence (DNA): TGTGCCAGCTCACCCGGGAGGGCCTCCTACGAGCAGTACTTC. It codes for CASSPGRASYEQYF.

In this sample, this clone turned up a few times. The chain is built from TRBV6-2 or TRBV6-3 and TRBJ2-2, with D possibly matching TRBD2 (6 bases). V was pared by 2 bases and J by 3 bases, with 7 bases between. Germline values: CDR1 MNHEY, CDR2 SVGEGT. The CDR3 contains 14 residues. The CDR3 DNA sequence: TGTGCCAGCAGTTACAGGGAGGACACCGGGGAGCTGTTTTTT. Translated: CASSYREDTGELFF.

J is TRBJ1-5 and V is TRBV5-6, with 9 bases lining up with TRBD1. Trimming at V came to 2 bases and at J to 6 bases, leaving 12 bases not matched to a gene. There are 17 residues in the CDR3. Germline V CDR1 and CDR2: SGHDT, YYEEEE. The CDR3 region has the DNA TGTGCCAGCAGCTTATACGGGACAGGGCCGTTAGTTCAGCCCCAGCATTTT. Translating gives CASSLYGTGPLVQPQHF.

The chain uses TRBV7-8 and TRBJ1-5; 8 bases map to TRBD1. Losses at the gene ends were 5 bases for V and 3 bases for J; bases not matched to a gene: 9. The CDR3 has 16 amino acids. Germline-derived CDR1 and CDR2 are SGHVS and FQNEAQ. CDR3 region: CASSKHPTGANQPQHF. For the CDR3, the DNA is TGTGCCAGCAGCAAACACCCGACAGGGGCCAATCAGCCCCAGCATTTT.

Only a few counts were recorded for this clone. The genes are TRBV2 and TRBJ1-6, with D tentatively TRBD1 (6 bases). V lost 6 bases and J 6 bases, leaving 15 bases between the germline ends. Germline lookup yields CDR1 SNHLY and CDR2 FYNNEI. The CDR3 length is 15 residues. The CDR3 sequence is CASRPPGRGNSPLHF. The DNA for the CDR3 is TGTGCCAGCAGACCCCCCGGCAGGGGTAATTCACCCCTCCACTTT.

The V call is TRBV18, the J call TRBJ1-3, with 7 nucleotides matching TRBD1. Germline lookup yields CDR1 KGHSH and CDR2 LQKENI. The V and J ends lost 2 bases and 6 bases, in that order; junction bases with no gene match: 4. The CDR3 length is 14 residues. CDR3 sequence reads: CASSPSRGENTIYF. CDR3 in DNA: TGTGCCAGCTCACCATCCAGGGGGGAAAACACCATATATTTT. Based on the CDR3 plus reference TRBV18 and TRBJ1-3, the full variable domain is NAGVMQNPRHLVRRRGQEARLRCSPMKGHSHVYWYRQLPEEGLKFMVYLQKENIIDESGMPKERFSAEFPKEGPSILRIQQVVRGDSAAYFCASSPSRGENTIYFGEGSWLTVV.

The chain links TRBV30 to TRBJ2-1, with TRBD1 matching 7 bases. Trimming at V came to 5 bases and at J to 8 bases, leaving 12 bases not matched to a gene. Germline V gene lookup returns CDR1 GTSNPN and CDR2 SVGIG (reference sequence). CDR3 length equals 14 residues. The CDR3 DNA reads as TGTGCCTGGTTCCGGTACAGGGGTGGCGATGAGCAGTTCTTC. Protein: CAWFRYRGGDEQFF.

The chain couples TRBV6-2 or TRBV6-3 to TRBJ1-2, with a possible D match to TRBD1 (6 bases). This CDR3 is 16 amino acids long. Germline CDR1 is MNHEY and CDR2 is SVGEGT. Trimming removed 6 bases from V and 0 bases from J, with 17 bases in between. This CDR3 reads CASSHPLTGPNYGYTF. The CDR3 coding sequence is TGTGCCAGCAGCCACCCCCTGACAGGACCTAACTATGGCTACACCTTC.

The chain recombines TRBV19 with TRBJ2-7; the match to TRBD1 covers 8 bases. J lost 3 bases, V lost 5 bases, and 6 bases had no gene match. This CDR3 has 14 residues. Germline CDR1 reads LNHDA; CDR2 reads SQIVND (reference sequence). CDR3 bases: TGTGCCAGTAGTCCCGGGACAGGCCACTACGAGCAGTACTTC. Amino acid sequence: CASSPGTGHYEQYF.

V gene TRBV9 combines with J gene TRBJ1-1; tentatively, D is TRBD1 (5 bases). Germline CDR1 and CDR2: SGDLS and YYNGEE. The V gene lost 4 bases and the J gene lost 1 base, with 14 bases spanning the gap. The CDR3 is 15 residues long. The CDR3 region is CASSPGRGGNTEAFF. CDR3 DNA sequence: TGTGCCAGCAGCCCAGGCCGGGGGGGGAACACTGAAGCTTTCTTT.

The gene calls are TRBV7-2 and TRBJ1-2, with 7 bases that match TRBD1. The CDR3 covers 13 residues. Losses at the gene ends were 4 bases for V and 3 bases for J; bases not matched to a gene: 2. The germline V gene has CDR1 SGHTA and CDR2 FQGNSA. The CDR3 coding sequence is TGTGCCAGCAGCTACGACAGGGACTATGGCTACACCTTC. Its translation is CASSYDRDYGYTF.

This chain joins TRBV30 and TRBJ1-2, with TRBD1 matching over 10 bases. V lost 2 bases and J lost 3; bases outside the gene matches: 9. Germline-derived CDR1 and CDR2 are GTSNPN and SVGIG (reference sequence). The CDR3 sequence is 16 residues long. The CDR3 loop reads CAWSRLRQGADYGYTF. The CDR3 DNA is TGTGCCTGGAGTCGACTCCGACAGGGGGCCGACTATGGCTACACCTTC. The full variable domain, rest sourced from reference TRBV30 and TRBJ1-2, is SQTIHQWPATLVQPVGSPLSLECTVEGTSNPNLYWYRQAAGRGLQLLFYSVGIGQISSEVPQNLSASRPQDRQFILSSKKLLLSDSGFYLCAWSRLRQGADYGYTFGSGTRLTVV.

The chain has TRBV5-4 and TRBJ1-2; TRBD1 might be the D (6 bases). Trimming took off 1 base at V and 4 bases at J, with 8 bases between the two ends. The CDR3 spans 13 residues. Germline CDR1 reads SGHNT; CDR2 reads YYREEE (reference sequence). The CDR3 region is CASSLRGAYGYTF. The CDR3 region has the DNA TGTGCCAGCAGCTTGCGGGGGGCCTATGGCTACACCTTC.

This rearrangement joins TRBV6-5 to TRBJ2-7; D perhaps matches TRBD1 (5 bases). The CDR3 totals 15 residues. Germline V gene sequence: CDR1 MNHEY, CDR2 SVGAGI. The ends were cut back, 2 bases at V and 2 bases at J, with 13 bases in the middle. The CDR3 coding sequence is TGTGCCAGCAGTTACCAGGACACCCCTACCTACGAGCAGTACTTC. Translating it yields CASSYQDTPTYEQYF.

This clone was observed a handful of times. For the CDR3, the DNA is TGCGCCAGCAGAGAGGGGAACACTGAAGCTTTCTTT. This codes for CASREGNTEAFF. This sequence joins TRBV5-1 and TRBJ1-1, with no clear D. Germline V lookup: CDR1 SGHRS, CDR2 YFSETQ. V was trimmed by 5 bases and J by 1 base, leaving 6 bases between them. This CDR3 has 12 residues.

The J gene is TRBJ2-1, the V gene TRBV7-3; D is ambiguous. The CDR3 has 12 amino acids. V lost 5 bases to trimming and J lost 4 bases, with 6 bases between them. CDR1 is SGHTA and CDR2 is FQGTGA in the germline V gene. For the CDR3, the DNA is TGTGCCAGCAGCCCCGGGTACAATGAGCAGTTCTTC. Residues: CASSPGYNEQFF.

This clone occurred once. The CDR3 region is CSVEKGLETQYF. The CDR3 DNA sequence: TGCAGCGTTGAGAAGGGGTTGGAGACCCAGTACTTC. The chain employs TRBV29-1 and TRBJ2-5, with D possibly matching TRBD1 (5 bases). Germline CDR1 SQVTM, CDR2 ANQGSEA. Trimming removed 3 bases from V and 5 bases from J, with 10 bases in between. The CDR3 has 12 amino acids.

This clone appeared once. The chain combines TRBV30 with TRBJ2-1; TRBD2 matches at 14 bases. The CDR3 is 17 residues long. J lost 9 bases, V lost 0 bases, and 10 bases had no gene match. Germline V lookup: CDR1 GTSNPN, CDR2 SVGIG (reference sequence). Here the CDR3 DNA reads TGTGCCTGGAGTGTAGGGACTAGCGGGAGAATTAGGGGTGAGCAGTTCTTC. This gives the protein CAWSVGTSGRIRGEQFF.

The rearrangement links TRBV6-5 to TRBJ2-7; possibly TRBD1 for D (7 bases). Germline V lookup: CDR1 MNHEY, CDR2 SVGAGI. CDR3 size: 15 residues. V was shortened by 0 bases and J by 4 bases, with 13 bases between the two germline ends. The CDR3 DNA is TGTGCCAGCAGTTACTCCTCAGGGGGACTTTACGAGCAGTACTTC. This sequence encodes CASSYSSGGLYEQYF.

The chain has TRBV7-9 and TRBJ1-4; 8 bases fit TRBD1. J lost 4 bases, V lost 5 bases, and 9 bases had no gene match. The CDR3 is 16 amino acids. Germline CDR1 and CDR2: SEHNR and FQNEAQ (reference sequence). CDR3 region: CASSRRRGHDNEKLFF. DNA of the CDR3: TGTGCCAGCAGCCGCCGCAGGGGGCACGATAATGAAAAACTGTTTTTT.

The CDR3 nucleotides read TGTGCCAGCACACCGACAGGGATGAACACTGAAGCTTTCTTT. Protein sequence: CASTPTGMNTEAFF. The chain carries TRBV7-6 and TRBJ1-1; 7 nucleotides match TRBD1. Trimming cost V 7 bases and J 0 bases; bases outside gene matches: 5. Per germline, CDR1 SGHVS and CDR2 FNYEAQ. The CDR3 runs to 14 residues.

This chain links TRBV28 with TRBJ1-5; 7 nucleotides align to TRBD1. The CDR3 sequence is 16 residues long. V shed 4 bases and J 0 bases; nucleotides not matched to a gene: 6. CDR1 is MDHEN, CDR2 SYDVKM, per germline. CDR3 nucleotide sequence: TGTGCCAGCAGTTGGGACAGCCGGTATAGCAATCAGCCCCAGCATTTT. It codes for CASSWDSRYSNQPQHF.

The V and J genes are TRBV18 and TRBJ2-5; 9 bases align to TRBD1. This CDR3 region has 17 residues. Germline V gene lookup returns CDR1 KGHSH and CDR2 LQKENI. After removal of 2 bases from V and 2 bases from J, the junction contained 9 bases not matched to a gene. This CDR3 is CASSPSLGQGRQETQYF. In nucleotides, the CDR3 is TGTGCCAGCTCACCAAGCTTGGGACAGGGAAGGCAAGAGACCCAGTACTTC.

The CDR3 loop is CASSRRLAGVTTDTQYF. CDR3 sequence (DNA): TGCGCCAGCAGCCGGCGACTAGCGGGAGTTACCACAGATACGCAGTATTTT. J is TRBJ2-3 and V is TRBV4-1, with 12 nucleotides matching TRBD2. After removal of 4 bases from V and 2 bases from J, the junction contained 7 bases not matched to a gene. The CDR3 consists of 17 residues. CDR1 is MGHRA, CDR2 YSYEKL, per germline.

This sequence joins TRBV30 and TRBJ2-1; 11 nucleotides agree with TRBD1. V gave up 3 bases and J gave up 4 bases; unmatched junction bases: 5. CDR1 is GTSNPN, CDR2 SVGIG, per germline (reference sequence). CDR3 length: 15 residues. CDR3 sequence (DNA): TGTGCCTGGAGCAGGGACAGGGGGATTTACAATGAGCAGTTCTTC. This codes for CAWSRDRGIYNEQFF.

The CDR3 bases are TGTGCCAGCAGCACCCCCGGGACTAGCGGGGTCTCCTACAATGAGCAGTTCTTC. As protein: CASSTPGTSGVSYNEQFF. The chain joins TRBV5-4 to TRBJ2-1; the match to TRBD2 covers 13 bases. The CDR3 covers 18 residues. The germline V gene encodes CDR1 SGHNT and CDR2 YYREEE (reference sequence). V shed 4 bases and J 0 bases; nucleotides not matched to a gene: 7.

The rearrangement uses TRBV7-9 and TRBJ2-7, with D perhaps TRBD2 (5 bases). Trimming cost V 4 bases and J 9 bases, with 13 bases left between them. This CDR3 spans 12 amino acids. In germline, CDR1 is SEHNR, CDR2 FQNEAQ (reference sequence). CDR3 protein: CASSWAPEGQYF. In nucleotides, the CDR3 is TGTGCCAGCAGCTGGGCCCCCGAGGGGCAGTACTTC. Full variable domain (remainder filled in from reference TRBV7-9 and TRBJ2-7): DTGVSQNPRHKITKRGQNVTFRCDPISEHNRLYWYRQTLGQGPEFLTYFQNEAQLEKSRLLSDRFSAERPKGSFSTLEIQRTEQGDSAMYLCASSWAPEGQYFGPGTRLTVT.

The chain couples TRBV4-1 to TRBJ1-2; D is unresolved. The CDR3 length is 16 residues. Trimming took off 1 base at V and 0 bases at J, with 12 bases between the two ends. Germline V gene sequence: CDR1 MGHRA, CDR2 YSYEKL. For the CDR3, the DNA is TGCGCCAGCAGCCAAGTCGGGGAGAGGGCTAACTATGGCTACACCTTC. Its translation is CASSQVGERANYGYTF.

This clone was observed a single time. The rearrangement links TRBV6-5 to TRBJ2-7, with TRBD2 matching 11 bases. V gave up 0 bases and J gave up 0 bases; unmatched junction bases: 1. CDR3 size: 16 residues. The V gene's germline CDR1 is MNHEY and CDR2 SVGAGI. The CDR3 reads CASSYSLAGGSYEQYF. Here the CDR3 DNA reads TGTGCCAGCAGTTACTCGCTAGCGGGAGGCTCCTACGAGCAGTACTTC.

V usage is TRBV28 and J usage is TRBJ2-5; TRBD1 aligns across 8 bases. The ends lost 6 bases at V and 4 bases at J; junction bases unmatched: 4. Germline-derived CDR1 and CDR2 are MDHEN and SYDVKM. The CDR3 sequence is 13 residues long. CDR3 coding DNA: TGTGCCAGCAGCGACAGGGGTAGAGAGACCCAGTACTTC. Its protein is CASSDRGRETQYF. Looking up the rest from reference TRBV28 and TRBJ2-5 gives the full variable domain: DVKVTQSSRYLVKRTGEKVFLECVQDMDHENMFWYRQDPGLGLRLIYFSYDVKMKEKGDIPEGYSVSREKKERFSLILESASTNQTSMYLCASSDRGRETQYFGPGTRLLVL.

The rearrangement links TRBV24-1 to TRBJ1-2; 7 positions match TRBD1. The CDR3 consists of 15 residues. Trimming took 7 bases from V and 1 from J; bases not matched to a gene: 8. From germline, CDR1 is KGHDR and CDR2 SFDVKD. The CDR3: CATRSGQLGNYGYTF. The CDR3 DNA follows: TGTGCCACCAGGTCGGGACAGCTCGGTAACTATGGCTACACCTTC.

V usage is TRBV29-1 and J usage is TRBJ2-1; D may be TRBD1 (5 bases). There are 13 residues in the CDR3. The V end was cut by 4 bases, the J end by 0 bases, with 7 bases between. In germline, CDR1 is SQVTM, CDR2 ANQGSEA. The CDR3 reads CSVATDSYNEQFF. The CDR3, as DNA: TGCAGCGTTGCGACAGACTCCTACAATGAGCAGTTCTTC.